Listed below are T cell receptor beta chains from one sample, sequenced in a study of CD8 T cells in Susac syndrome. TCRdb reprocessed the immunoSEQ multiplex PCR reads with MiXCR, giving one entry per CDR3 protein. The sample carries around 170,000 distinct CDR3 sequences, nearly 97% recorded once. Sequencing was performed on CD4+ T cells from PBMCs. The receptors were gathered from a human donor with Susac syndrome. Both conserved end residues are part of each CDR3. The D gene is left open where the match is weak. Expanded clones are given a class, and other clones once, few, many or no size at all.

CASSPVLAGEETQYF	TGTGCCAGCAGCCCCGTGTTAGCGGGTGAAGAGACCCAGTACTTC	-	TRBD2	TRBV12-3/TRBV12-4	TRBJ2-5
CASRAGDTEAFF	TGTGCCAGCAGGGCAGGGGACACTGAAGCTTTCTTT	-	-	TRBV25-1	TRBJ1-1
CATRNDKGDLEKLFF	TGTGCCACCAGGAATGATAAAGGGGATCTGGAAAAACTGTTTTTT	-	-	TRBV10-3	TRBJ1-4
CASSVFRRINSGNTIYF	TGTGCCAGCAGCGTCTTTCGGAGGATCAACTCTGGAAACACCATATATTTT	-	-	TRBV9	TRBJ1-3
CASRKLGQARQPQHF	TGTGCCAGCAGAAAATTGGGACAGGCTAGACAGCCCCAGCATTTT	-	TRBD1	TRBV6-5	TRBJ1-5
CASSQLVGEAFF	TGTGCCAGCAGCCAACTAGTGGGTGAAGCTTTCTTT	-	-	TRBV3-1	TRBJ1-1
CASSPLDTNYGYTF	TGCGCCAGCAGCCCCCTGGACACGAACTATGGCTACACCTTC	-	-	TRBV5-1	TRBJ1-2
CASSGGVGANVLTF	TGTGCCAGCAGTGGGGGGGTTGGGGCCAACGTCCTGACTTTC	-	TRBD2	TRBV12-3/TRBV12-4	TRBJ2-6
CASSFGGGQYNEQFF	TGTGCCAGCAGTTTTGGTGGGGGACAGTACAATGAGCAGTTCTTC	-	TRBD1	TRBV12-3/TRBV12-4	TRBJ2-1
CASRSGTSSYNEQFF	TGTGCCAGTCGTTCCGGGACTAGCTCCTACAATGAGCAGTTCTTC	-	TRBD2	TRBV19	TRBJ2-1
CASSGTPDRFGYTF	TGCGCCAGCAGTGGGACCCCAGACAGGTTTGGCTACACCTTC	-	-	TRBV10-1	TRBJ1-2
CASSYRGVDNSPLHF	TGTGCCAGCAGTTACCGCGGCGTGGATAATTCACCCCTCCACTTT	-	-	TRBV6-5	TRBJ1-6
CASSLPLLAGGTDTQYF	TGTGCCAGCAGTTTACCCCTCTTAGCGGGGGGCACAGATACGCAGTATTTT	-	TRBD2	TRBV12-3/TRBV12-4	TRBJ2-3
CASSLEPQGTGNEQFF	TGCGCCAGCAGCTTGGAGCCGCAGGGGACGGGTAATGAGCAGTTCTTC	-	-	TRBV5-1	TRBJ2-1
CASSFRQPTDTQYF	TGTGCCAGCAGTTTTCGGCAGCCCACAGATACGCAGTATTTT	once	-	TRBV12-3/TRBV12-4	TRBJ2-3
CATSDLTGGTDTQYF	TGTGCCACCAGTGATCTGACAGGAGGCACAGATACGCAGTATTTT	-	-	TRBV24-1	TRBJ2-3
CSARDSQQGNYGYTF	TGCAGTGCTAGAGATTCCCAACAGGGGAACTATGGCTACACCTTC	-	TRBD1	TRBV20-1	TRBJ1-2
CASSVGGEDSPLHF	TGTGCCAGCAGCGTAGGAGGGGAGGATTCACCCCTCCACTTT	-	-	TRBV9	TRBJ1-6
CSASNAGQLAKNIQYF	TGCAGTGCTAGCAATGCGGGACAGCTAGCCAAAAACATTCAGTACTTC	-	-	TRBV20-1	TRBJ2-4
CASSAHQDIQYF	TGTGCCAGCAGCGCACATCAAGACATTCAGTACTTC	-	-	TRBV11-2	TRBJ2-4
CASSQDLSSGGQETQYF	TGCGCCAGCAGCCAAGATCTGAGCAGCGGGGGCCAAGAGACCCAGTACTTC	-	TRBD2	TRBV4-3	TRBJ2-5
CAAWTSGGKETQYF	TGTGCCGCTTGGACTAGCGGGGGGAAAGAGACCCAGTACTTC	-	TRBD2	TRBV6-5	TRBJ2-5
CASRPPGIDTQYF	TGTGCCAGCAGACCTCCGGGGATAGATACGCAGTATTTT	-	-	TRBV6-5	TRBJ2-3
CASRSVNYGYTF	TGTGCCAGTAGGTCAGTCAACTATGGCTACACCTTC	-	-	TRBV19	TRBJ1-2
CASSFPGTGLSAKNIQYF	TGTGCCAGCAGTTTCCCCGGGACAGGATTGTCAGCCAAAAACATTCAGTACTTC	-	TRBD1	TRBV12-3/TRBV12-4	TRBJ2-4
CASSLRDRGNSPLHF	TGTGCCAGCAGCCTAAGGGACAGGGGTAATTCACCCCTCCACTTT	-	TRBD1	TRBV7-2	TRBJ1-6
CASSNSGANVLTF	TGTGCCAGCAGTAACTCTGGGGCCAACGTCCTGACTTTC	-	-	TRBV25-1	TRBJ2-6
CASSVGGLGGNEQFF	TGTGCCAGCAGCGTAGGGGGCCTAGGGGGAAATGAGCAGTTCTTC	-	-	TRBV9	TRBJ2-1
CASSLGQGPSPLHF	TGTGCCAGCAGCCTGGGACAGGGACCTTCACCCCTCCACTTT	-	TRBD1	TRBV7-9	TRBJ1-6
CASSYSYRTNQPQHF	TGTGCCAGCAGTTACTCATACAGGACCAATCAGCCCCAGCATTTT	-	-	TRBV6-6	TRBJ1-5
CASSFTGRAGPQHF	TGTGCCAGCAGCTTCACAGGGAGAGCAGGGCCCCAGCATTTT	-	-	TRBV7-9	TRBJ1-5
CSVDFLSGALDEQYF	TGCAGCGTTGATTTTCTTTCAGGGGCCTTGGACGAGCAGTACTTC	-	-	TRBV29-1	TRBJ2-7
CSVGLGDLTGELFF	TGCAGCGTTGGTCTGGGGGACCTCACCGGGGAGCTGTTTTTT	-	-	TRBV29-1	TRBJ2-2
CASSIWRPDTGELFF	TGTGCCAGTAGTATATGGCGGCCCGACACCGGGGAGCTGTTTTTT	-	-	TRBV19	TRBJ2-2
CATSDLTGGYQETQYF	TGTGCCACCAGTGACCTGACAGGGGGGTACCAAGAGACCCAGTACTTC	-	TRBD1	TRBV24-1	TRBJ2-5
CASSTSGGSEQFF	TGTGCCAGTAGTACCTCGGGTGGGAGTGAGCAGTTCTTC	once	-	TRBV19	TRBJ2-1
CSAETTGTGTGEQYF	TGCAGCGCAGAAACTACCGGGACAGGGACGGGCGAGCAGTACTTC	-	TRBD1	TRBV29-1	TRBJ2-7
CASLPTGTGALGLFF	TGTGCCAGCTTACCGACCGGGACAGGGGCTTTGGGACTGTTTTTT	-	TRBD1	TRBV5-6	TRBJ1-4
CASRAGDGENQPQHF	TGTGCCAGCAGGGCCGGGGACGGTGAAAATCAGCCCCAGCATTTT	-	-	TRBV28	TRBJ1-5
CAITGLENTGELFF	TGTGCCATCACGGGGCTCGAGAACACCGGGGAGCTGTTTTTT	-	-	TRBV10-3	TRBJ2-2
CASSRGQTNEKLFF	TGTGCCAGCAGCAGAGGACAAACTAATGAAAAACTGTTTTTT	-	-	TRBV3-1	TRBJ1-4
CASSGKGSNQPQHF	TGTGCCAGCAGCGGTAAGGGAAGCAATCAGCCCCAGCATTTT	-	-	TRBV3-1	TRBJ1-5
CASSFDRERWDFF	TGTGCCAGCAGCTTCGATCGGGAACGATGGGATTTCTTT	-	-	TRBV5-6	TRBJ1-1
CATNVGAQYF	TGTGCCACCAACGTCGGGGCCCAGTACTTC	-	-	TRBV6-6	TRBJ2-5
CASSRGHQYTGELFF	TGTGCCAGCAGTCGGGGACACCAATACACCGGGGAGCTGTTTTTT	once	-	TRBV2	TRBJ2-2
CASSLATSGGANEQFF	TGTGCCAGCAGCTTAGCGACTAGCGGGGGGGCCAATGAGCAGTTCTTC	-	TRBD2	TRBV7-2	TRBJ2-1
CASSQLAGEIINEQFF	TGTGCCAGCAGCCAACTAGCGGGTGAAATAATCAATGAGCAGTTCTTC	-	TRBD2	TRBV4-2	TRBJ2-1
CASSLLQGARDTQYF	TGTGCCAGCAGTTTACTTCAGGGGGCGCGAGATACGCAGTATTTT	-	TRBD1	TRBV27	TRBJ2-3
CSVGSTDTQYF	TGCAGCGTTGGGAGCACAGATACGCAGTATTTT	once	-	TRBV29-1	TRBJ2-3
CSAGHGGNADTQYF	TGCAGCGCCGGACACGGAGGAAATGCAGATACGCAGTATTTT	-	-	TRBV29-1	TRBJ2-3
CASSPYIYNEQFF	TGTGCCAGCAGCCCTTATATCTACAATGAGCAGTTCTTC	-	-	TRBV14	TRBJ2-1
CASSPPGRVGGTQYF	TGTGCCAGCAGCCCCCCCGGACGGGTGGGGGGGACCCAGTACTTC	-	-	TRBV3-1	TRBJ2-5
CASSSGTEQETQYF	TGTGCCAGCAGTTCCGGGACTGAGCAAGAGACCCAGTACTTC	-	-	TRBV2	TRBJ2-5
CASSVGRGSSPLHF	TGTGCCAGCAGCGTAGGCCGGGGCTCTTCACCCCTCCACTTT	-	-	TRBV9	TRBJ1-6
CASSLEGHQSYEQYF	TGCGCCAGCAGCTTGGAAGGGCACCAGTCCTACGAGCAGTACTTC	-	-	TRBV5-1	TRBJ2-7
CASSQDSSGFNQPQHF	TGTGCCAGCAGCCAAGATTCGTCGGGGTTCAATCAGCCCCAGCATTTT	-	-	TRBV4-2	TRBJ1-5
CSVSLGFGQPQHF	TGCAGCGTTTCTCTAGGTTTCGGGCAGCCCCAGCATTTT	-	-	TRBV29-1	TRBJ1-5